These 27 T cell receptor beta chains came from one sample sequenced in a study of T cells after yellow fever vaccination. TCRdb reprocessed the 5' RACE reads via MiXCR and lists one record per CDR3 protein. Of some 350,000 distinct CDR3 sequences in the sample, around 3.9% were seen once. The sample consisted of PBMCs, taken 5 days after the yellow fever booster vaccination. The source is a man younger than 30 who received the YFV17D yellow fever vaccine.

This clonotype was detected ten times or more. The chain links TRBV7-2 to TRBJ2-4; D not resolved. Trimming removed 1 base from V and 2 bases from J, with 12 bases in between. The CDR3 is 16 amino acids. Germline V gene lookup returns CDR1 SGHTA and CDR2 FQGNSA. CDR3: CASSLGKQRTKNIQYF. As DNA, the CDR3 is TGTGCCAGCAGCTTAGGGAAACAGAGAACCAAAAACATTCAGTACTTC.

This clonotype was observed a handful of times. The chain combines TRBV5-1 with TRBJ2-3, with D tentatively TRBD2 (5 bases). V was trimmed by 4 bases and J by 5 bases, leaving 14 bases between them. The CDR3 covers 14 residues. Germline V lookup: CDR1 SGHRS, CDR2 YFSETQ. The CDR3 is CASSPDDGEDTQYF. The CDR3 DNA reads as TGCGCCAGCAGCCCGGACGACGGGGAAGATACGCAGTATTTT.

This clonotype was observed a few times. This rearrangement joins TRBV11-2 to TRBJ2-7; D gene unclear. CDR1 is SGHAT and CDR2 is FQNNGV in the germline V gene. The CDR3 spans 16 residues. V was pared by 0 bases and J by 2 bases, with 14 bases between. This CDR3 is CASSLDPRAGTYEQYF. The CDR3, as DNA: TGTGCCAGCAGCTTAGACCCCCGGGCCGGAACCTACGAGCAGTACTTC.

This clonotype was detected many times. This chain connects TRBV4-3 to TRBJ2-5; D is possibly TRBD1 or TRBD2 (5 bases each). Germline-derived CDR1 and CDR2 are LGHNA and YSLEER. Trimming cost V 0 bases and J 5 bases, with 13 bases left between them. The CDR3 is made up of 15 amino acids. In DNA form, the CDR3 reads TGCGCCAGCAGCCAAGAGAGGGGTGGAGAGGAGACCCAGTACTTC. Amino acids: CASSQERGGEETQYF.

This clonotype was recorded a few times. This chain uses TRBV5-5 with TRBJ2-2; tentative D call: TRBD1 (6 bases). The V gene's germline CDR1 is SGHKS and CDR2 YYEKEE (reference sequence). CDR3 size: 14 residues. Trimming shortened V by 4 bases and J by 6 bases, and 13 bases separated the two germline ends. The CDR3 DNA is TGTGCCAGCAGCGACCGGACAGAGTCCGGGGAGCTGTTTTTT. The encoded protein is CASSDRTESGELFF.

This clonotype was observed at least ten times. This chain uses TRBV7-2 with TRBJ2-5; D is perhaps TRBD1 (5 bases). This CDR3 has 13 residues. Germline values: CDR1 SGHTA, CDR2 FQGNSA. Trimming stripped 5 bases from V and 5 bases from J, with 12 bases between. CDR3 nucleotides: TGTGCCAGCAGCCCAGGGTTCAGGGAGACCCAGTACTTC. It yields the protein CASSPGFRETQYF.

This clonotype was observed a handful of times. The chain carries TRBV24-1 and TRBJ1-2; D unresolved. Germline V gene data show CDR1 as KGHDR and CDR2 as SFDVKD. The CDR3 loop spans 15 amino acids. V dropped 3 bases and J dropped 0 bases, with 10 bases sitting between them. CDR3 sequence (DNA): TGTGCCACCAGTGATCCCGGGGAGGCTAACTATGGCTACACCTTC. Its protein product is CATSDPGEANYGYTF.

The chain is built from TRBV27 and TRBJ1-5; possible D gene TRBD1, 5 bases. V lost 2 bases, J lost 1 base, and 9 bases lay in between. From germline, CDR1 is MNHEY and CDR2 SMNVEV (reference sequence). CDR3 length equals 15 residues. The CDR3 DNA reads TGTGCCAGCAGTTTAGCAGGGTGGAGCAATCAGCCCCAGCATTTT. Translated, it gives CASSLAGWSNQPQHF.

The chain is built from TRBV6-5 and TRBJ1-1; D is unresolved. Per germline, CDR1 MNHEY and CDR2 SVGAGI. V was trimmed by 7 bases and J by 4 bases, leaving 7 bases between them. This CDR3 region has 11 residues. CDR3 residues: CASTGPTEAFF. CDR3 DNA sequence: TGTGCCAGCACAGGACCCACTGAAGCTTTCTTT.

The V gene is TRBV28, the J gene TRBJ2-3; 9 bases are a match to TRBD2. CDR3 size: 17 residues. From germline, CDR1 is MDHEN and CDR2 SYDVKM. V was clipped by 3 bases and J by 2 bases; unmatched bases: 9. CDR3 nucleotide sequence: TGTGCCAGCAGTTTCGTTCGCGGGGGGGATCTCACAGATACGCAGTATTTT. Protein: CASSFVRGGDLTDTQYF.

This clonotype appeared many times. The rearrangement links TRBV2 to TRBJ1-2, with D unclear. CDR3 length: 11 residues. Germline V gene data show CDR1 as SNHLY and CDR2 as FYNNEI. V was pared by 8 bases and J by 1 base, with 5 bases between. CDR3 residues: CASAVNYGYTF. The CDR3 region has the DNA TGTGCCAGCGCCGTTAACTATGGCTACACCTTC.

The chain recombines TRBV15 with TRBJ2-2, with D perhaps matching TRBD1 (6 bases). V lost 7 bases and J lost 1, with 10 bases in between. The germline gives CDR1 LNHNV, CDR2 YYDKDF (reference sequence). The length of the CDR3 is 14 residues. CDR3 sequence: CATKPGQNTGELFF. CDR3 bases: TGTGCCACCAAACCGGGACAGAACACCGGGGAGCTGTTTTTT. The full variable domain, completed using reference TRBV15 and TRBJ2-2, is DAMVIQNPRYQVTQFGKPVTLSCSQTLNHNVMYWYQQKSSQAPKLLFHYYDKDFNNEADTPDNFQSRRPNTSFCFLDIRSPGLGDTAMYLCATKPGQNTGELFFGEGSRLTVL.

The sample holds many counts of this clonotype. V gene TRBV11-2 combines with J gene TRBJ2-7; 9 bases fit TRBD1. The length of the CDR3 is 16 residues. Germline V gene lookup returns CDR1 SGHAT and CDR2 FQNNGV. V dropped 5 bases and J dropped 2; count of bases not matched to a gene: 10. Here the CDR3 reads CASSLGRGQGTYEQYF. The CDR3 DNA sequence: TGTGCCAGCAGCCTAGGCAGGGGACAGGGAACCTACGAGCAGTACTTC.

The chain joins TRBV4-1 to TRBJ1-3, with unresolved D. CDR1 and CDR2 from the germline V gene are MGHRA and YSYEKL. Trimming removed 2 bases from V and 0 bases from J, with 8 bases in between. The CDR3 runs 15 residues. CDR3 residues: CASSQFGSSGNTIYF. The CDR3 DNA sequence: TGCGCCAGCAGCCAATTCGGGAGCTCTGGAAACACCATATATTTT.

In this sample, this clonotype turned up once. The chain is built from TRBV7-8 and TRBJ2-7; TRBD1 aligns across 7 bases. CDR1 is SGHVS, CDR2 FQNEAQ, per germline. The CDR3 totals 12 residues. This CDR3 is CASSPRQGELYV. The CDR3 coding sequence is TGTGCCAGCAGCCCTAGACAGGGCGAGCTGTACGTC.

This clonotype showed up just a few times. The V and J genes are TRBV10-3 and TRBJ2-7; tentative D call: TRBD2 (6 bases). The CDR3 extends over 18 amino acids. V shed 5 bases and J shed 2 bases, with 25 bases lying between them. Germline CDR1 ENHRY, CDR2 SYGVKD. CDR3 amino acids: CAISTRGLGGVGAYEQYF. The CDR3 region has the DNA TGTGCCATCAGTACCCGGGGTCTAGGCGGGGTGGGAGCCTACGAGCAGTACTTC.

Worth noting for this clonotype: A read error may produce the germline difference seen at one junction end. V gene TRBV6-1 combines with J gene TRBJ1-2; tentative D call: TRBD1 (5 bases). In germline, CDR1 is MNHNS, CDR2 SASEGT. The CDR3 has 14 amino acids. The CDR3 loop is CASSESRPGVKDAF. The CDR3 coding sequence is TGTGCCAGCAGTGAATCCCGACCGGGGGTCAAGGACGCCTTC.

This clonotype appeared many times. V gene TRBV7-9 combines with J gene TRBJ2-1, with 9 bases lining up with TRBD2. The CDR3 totals 15 residues. J gave up 4 bases and V 5 bases, and 6 bases lay outside the gene matches. Looked up from germline, CDR1 is SEHNR and CDR2 is FQNEAQ (reference sequence). The CDR3 sequence is CASSKGGGAYNEQFF. In DNA, the CDR3 is TGTGCCAGCAGCAAAGGCGGGGGGGCATACAATGAGCAGTTCTTC.

This clonotype was detected a few times. The chain carries TRBV4-2 and TRBJ2-7; TRBD1 might be the D (6 bases). The CDR3 spans 15 residues. V was pared by 0 bases and J by 3 bases, with 12 bases between. The V gene's germline CDR1 is LGHNA and CDR2 YNFKEQ. CDR3: CASSQDSTGLYEQYV. The CDR3 nucleotides read TGTGCCAGCAGCCAAGATTCGACAGGACTCTACGAGCAGTACGTC.

The chain links TRBV7-2 to TRBJ2-3, with 7 bases that match TRBD2. J was trimmed by 3 bases and V by 7 bases; bases with no gene match: 13. This CDR3 comprises 16 residues. The germline V gene encodes CDR1 SGHTA and CDR2 FQGNSA. Here the CDR3 reads CASIKMRAGSTDTQYF. The CDR3 DNA sequence: TGTGCCAGCATCAAAATGAGAGCGGGATCTACAGATACGCAGTATTTT.

The V and J genes are TRBV9 and TRBJ1-2; D unresolved. Germline-derived CDR1 and CDR2 are SGDLS and YYNGEE. V shed 3 bases and J shed 8 bases, with 14 bases lying between them. The CDR3 sequence is 13 residues long. CDR3 region: CASSAARLDGYTF. In nucleotides, the CDR3 is TGTGCCAGCAGCGCCGCCAGATTGGACGGCTACACCTTC.

The chain combines TRBV7-2 with TRBJ1-5, with no clear D. Germline-derived CDR1 and CDR2 are SGHTA and FQGNSA. CDR3 length equals 14 residues. The V gene lost 6 bases and the J gene lost 0 bases, with 9 bases spanning the gap. The CDR3: CASRFTASNQPQHF. CDR3 sequence (DNA): TGTGCCAGCAGATTCACAGCTAGCAATCAGCCCCAGCATTTT.

J is TRBJ1-2 and V is TRBV7-9, with D hard to call. The germline CDR1 and CDR2 sequences are SEHNR and FQNEAQ (reference sequence). V was shortened by 8 bases and J by 3 bases, with 22 bases between the two germline ends. The CDR3 has 16 residues. The CDR3 sequence is CASDYPTAKSDYGYTF. In DNA, the CDR3 is TGTGCCAGCGACTACCCAACGGCCAAATCGGACTATGGCTACACCTTC.

The V and J genes are TRBV5-1 and TRBJ2-7; a weak D match, TRBD1 (6 bases). The CDR3 is made up of 15 amino acids. V was pared by 0 bases and J by 3 bases, with 13 bases between. Germline loops: CDR1 SGHRS, CDR2 YFSETQ. CDR3 residues: CASSLVGTKSYEQYF. Written as DNA, the CDR3 is TGCGCCAGCAGCTTGGTCGGGACAAAGAGCTACGAGCAGTACTTC.

The table lists this clonotype with many counts. The chain uses TRBV10-1 and TRBJ2-1; D is unresolved. The CDR3 contains 14 residues. With 2 bases removed from V and 6 bases from J, the gap between germline ends came to 11 bases. Germline lookup yields CDR1 WNHNN and CDR2 SYGVQD (reference sequence). The CDR3 nucleotides are TGCGCCAGCAGTGAGACTGCAGCCTCCAATGAGCAGTTCTTC. Protein product: CASSETAASNEQFF.

This clonotype was counted a few times. The CDR3 reads CASSTRQQPYGYTF. In DNA, the CDR3 is TGTGCCAGCAGCACCCGACAGCAACCCTATGGCTACACCTTC. This chain joins TRBV7-2 and TRBJ1-2, with D possibly being TRBD1 (5 bases). Trimming cost V 5 bases and J 4 bases, with 14 bases left between them. Germline V gene data show CDR1 as SGHTA and CDR2 as FQGNSA. CDR3 length: 14 residues.

Concerning this clonotype: This could be a read error, since a much larger clone is one nucleotide away. This chain links TRBV5-1 with TRBJ2-1; no reliable D call. CDR3 length equals 15 residues. In germline, CDR1 is SGHRS, CDR2 YFSETQ. The CDR3, as DNA: TGCGCCAGCAGCTTCTTAGGAGCCTCCTACAATGAGAAGTTCTTC. As protein: CASSFLGASYNEKFF.